The T cell receptor (beta chain) under discussion was sequenced for a study of blood T cells in healthy people across ages. This clonotype was detected only a few times. It was with a sample-barcoded 5' primer and a J-beta primer mix that a second PCR of about 6 to 12 cycles was run. A single record per CDR3 protein comes from TCRdb applying MiXCR to the 5' RACE reads. The sample holds approximately 800,000 distinct CDR3 sequences; approximately 59% are singletons and the top ten take about 30%. The CDR3 spans 16 residues. Per germline, CDR1 MDHEN and CDR2 SYDVKM. V dropped 6 bases and J dropped 1; count of bases not matched to a gene: 8.

The chain uses TRBV28 and TRBJ2-1, with TRBD2 matching over 8 bases. Sequences were obtained from blood. The clonotype was recovered from a man aged 25 to 45 in good health. The CDR3 loop is CASSPGGAGSYNEQFF. In nucleotides, the CDR3 is TGTGCCAGCAGCCCCGGGGGGGCGGGGTCCTACAATGAGCAGTTCTTC.